The 17 T cell receptor beta chains in this list originate from one sample, sequenced in a study of blood T cell repertoires in COVID-19 (dated by TCRdb to the early 2020s). The library came from the immunoSEQ multiplex PCR assay. TCRdb took over this immuneACCESS table, retaining in-frame rearrangements with V and J assigned. Such tables are incomplete; in checked studies, under half of the missing clones stem from an unresolved V gene, and the remainder is unexplained. The sample table holds about 110,000 clones, of which about 81% were seen once. The ten largest clones represent approximately 7.9% of the sample. Sequenced sample: peripheral blood. Receptors were obtained from a man aged 65 to 85 with acute or convalescent COVID-19.

The chain combines TRBV4-1 with TRBJ1-4; 7 bases match TRBD1. Germline CDR1 and CDR2: MGHRA and YSYEKL. The CDR3 runs to 18 residues. Trimming at V came to 0 bases and at J to 4 bases, leaving 11 bases not matched to a gene. The CDR3 is CASSQDRQGVTYNEKLFF. The CDR3 region has the DNA TGCGCCAGCAGCCAAGATAGGCAGGGGGTGACCTATAATGAAAAACTGTTTTTT.

The chain couples TRBV5-4 to TRBJ2-6; no definite D call. The CDR3 loop spans 14 amino acids. Deletions cut 5 bases from V and 2 bases from J, with 8 bases between. From germline, CDR1 is SGHNT and CDR2 YYREEE (reference sequence). CDR3 coding DNA: TGTGCCAGCAGGTCCCAGACTGGGGCCAACGTCCTGACTTTC. This encodes CASRSQTGANVLTF.

This clone turned up a few times. This chain joins TRBV28 and TRBJ1-5; the match to TRBD1 covers 8 bases. V was clipped by 6 bases and J by 1 base; unmatched bases: 5. The germline gives CDR1 MDHEN, CDR2 SYDVKM. This CDR3 has 15 residues. In DNA form, the CDR3 reads TGTGCCAGCAGGGCAGGGGGCGCGAGCAATCAGCCCCAGCATTTT. Encoded protein: CASRAGGASNQPQHF.

This chain joins TRBV18 and TRBJ1-2, with D possibly being TRBD1 (5 bases). With 0 bases removed from V and 0 bases from J, the gap between germline ends came to 11 bases. Germline assignment: CDR1 KGHSH and CDR2 LQKENI. CDR3 length: 16 amino acids. CDR3 loop: CASSPPSQGPNYGYTF. CDR3 bases: TGTGCCAGCTCACCACCGTCGCAGGGCCCTAACTATGGCTACACCTTC. Full variable domain (outside the CDR3, taken from reference TRBV18 and TRBJ1-2): NAGVMQNPRHLVRRRGQEARLRCSPMKGHSHVYWYRQLPEEGLKFMVYLQKENIIDESGMPKERFSAEFPKEGPSILRIQQVVRGDSAAYFCASSPPSQGPNYGYTFGSGTRLTVV.

The V gene is TRBV5-6, the J gene TRBJ2-3, with D hard to call. CDR1 and CDR2 from the germline V gene are SGHDT and YYEEEE. The CDR3 consists of 13 residues. The germline V and J ends were trimmed by 2 bases and 1 base, with 5 bases remaining between them. The CDR3 loop is CASSFVGTDTQYF. The CDR3 DNA reads as TGTGCCAGCAGCTTTGTCGGCACAGATACGCAGTATTTT.

A few counts support this clone. The V and J genes are TRBV7-3 and TRBJ1-1, with D maybe TRBD1 (5 bases). The CDR3 loop spans 14 amino acids. V gave up 5 bases and J gave up 5 bases, with 15 bases separating them. Looked up from germline, CDR1 is SGHTA and CDR2 is FQGTGA. The CDR3 region has the DNA TGTGCCAGCAGCCTGGGGGGAAGGAGTACTGAAGCTTTCTTT. It codes for CASSLGGRSTEAFF.

The chain couples TRBV6-1 to TRBJ1-6; 9 bases agree with TRBD1. Unmatched junction bases numbered 14, after V lost 4 bases and J lost 7 bases. CDR3 length: 18 amino acids. Looked up from germline, CDR1 is MNHNS and CDR2 is SASEGT. The CDR3 reads CASSGDRAGGSFNSPLHF. CDR3 DNA sequence: TGTGCCAGCAGTGGGGACAGGGCGGGAGGAAGCTTCAATTCACCCCTCCACTTT.

The chain employs TRBV19 and TRBJ1-4; maybe TRBD1 (5 bases). This CDR3 region has 16 residues. The V gene's germline CDR1 is LNHDA and CDR2 SQIVND (reference sequence). Trimming removed 1 base from V and 0 bases from J, with 9 bases in between. The CDR3 coding sequence is TGTGCCAGTAGTATAGTTACAGGAGCAACTAATGAAAAACTGTTTTTT. Its protein is CASSIVTGATNEKLFF. Looking up the rest from reference TRBV19 and TRBJ1-4 gives the full variable domain: DGGITQSPKYLFRKEGQNVTLSCEQNLNHDAMYWYRQDPGQGLRLIYYSQIVNDFQKGDIAEGYSVSREKKESFPLTVTSAQKNPTAFYLCASSIVTGATNEKLFFGSGTQLSVL.

This sequence joins TRBV3-1 (or the pseudogene TRBV3-2) and TRBJ2-7, with a tentative D call TRBD1 (6 bases). The V and J ends lost 4 bases and 2 bases respectively, with 12 bases between them. This CDR3 contains 14 residues. Germline CDR1 LGHDT, CDR2 YNNKEL (reference sequence). In nucleotides, the CDR3 is TGTGCCAGCAGCCGGACAGCCGATACCTACGAGCAGTACTTC. This sequence encodes CASSRTADTYEQYF.

V and J are TRBV5-1 and TRBJ1-1; 9 nucleotides align to TRBD1. CDR1 is SGHRS, CDR2 YFSETQ, per germline. After removal of 0 bases from V and 1 base from J, the junction contained 7 bases not matched to a gene. The CDR3 is 17 amino acids. The CDR3 bases are TGCGCCAGCAGCTTGGAGGGACAGGGTACAAAGAACACTGAAGCTTTCTTT. This sequence encodes CASSLEGQGTKNTEAFF.

The sample holds one count of this clone. This chain joins TRBV5-5 and TRBJ1-2, with D perhaps TRBD1 (5 bases). Germline CDR1 and CDR2: SGHKS and YYEKEE (reference sequence). The CDR3 sequence is 11 residues long. The ends were cut back, 6 bases at V and 4 bases at J, with 7 bases in the middle. The CDR3 sequence is CASTGGYGYTF. The CDR3 DNA reads TGTGCCAGCACCGGGGGCTATGGCTACACCTTC.

This clone was observed a few times. This chain links TRBV7-2 with TRBJ2-2, with D possibly being TRBD2 (5 bases). The CDR3 runs 14 residues. CDR1 is SGHTA, CDR2 FQGNSA, per germline. With 2 bases removed from V and 6 bases from J, the gap between germline ends came to 10 bases. DNA for the CDR3: TGTGCCAGCAGCTTAACTAGTCCCCCCGGGGAGCTGTTTTTT. It is translated as CASSLTSPPGELFF.

The genes are TRBV7-2 and TRBJ2-1; TRBD2 matches 12 bases. V shed 2 bases, J shed 8 bases, and the junction held 7 bases outside the gene matches. Germline assignment: CDR1 SGHTA and CDR2 FQGNSA. This CDR3 has 16 amino acids. In DNA, the CDR3 is TGTGCCAGCAGCTTATGGACTAGCGGGGCTAGGGATGAGCAGTTCTTC. It codes for CASSLWTSGARDEQFF.

The chain joins TRBV18 to TRBJ1-4; 10 bases map to TRBD1. CDR3 length: 14 amino acids. Germline-derived CDR1 and CDR2 are KGHSH and LQKENI. With 4 bases clipped from V and 7 bases from J, the junction kept 3 bases outside the gene matches. The CDR3 protein is CASSQDRGSEKLFF. The CDR3 DNA reads as TGTGCCAGCTCACAGGACAGGGGGAGTGAAAAACTGTTTTTT. The variable domain in full, with the rest retrieved from reference TRBV18 and TRBJ1-4, is NAGVMQNPRHLVRRRGQEARLRCSPMKGHSHVYWYRQLPEEGLKFMVYLQKENIIDESGMPKERFSAEFPKEGPSILRIQQVVRGDSAAYFCASSQDRGSEKLFFGSGTQLSVL.

This sequence joins TRBV5-6 and TRBJ1-2; D gene unclear. Trimming removed 2 bases at V and 7 bases at J, with 6 bases between. The CDR3 length is 11 residues. From germline, CDR1 is SGHDT and CDR2 YYEEEE. CDR3 bases: TGTGCCAGCAGCTTCGGGGTTGGCTACACCTTC. Residues: CASSFGVGYTF.

The chain joins TRBV19 to TRBJ2-7, with 8 bases aligning to TRBD1. CDR3 length: 14 amino acids. Germline V gene lookup returns CDR1 LNHDA and CDR2 SQIVND (reference sequence). Losses at the gene ends were 6 bases for V and 2 bases for J; bases not matched to a gene: 6. This chain's CDR3 is CASRSGQGPYEQYF. The DNA of the CDR3 is TGTGCCAGTAGGAGTGGACAGGGCCCCTACGAGCAGTACTTC.

V is TRBV5-1 and J is TRBJ1-2; 8 nucleotides agree with TRBD1. This CDR3 is built from 15 residues. V shed 2 bases, J shed 5 bases, and the junction held 8 bases outside the gene matches. Germline V lookup: CDR1 SGHRS, CDR2 YFSETQ. CDR3 amino acids: CASSFGGTGDYGYTF. In nucleotides, the CDR3 is TGCGCCAGCAGCTTCGGCGGGACAGGCGATTATGGCTACACCTTC. Full variable domain (outside the CDR3, taken from reference TRBV5-1 and TRBJ1-2): KAGVTQTPRYLIKTRGQQVTLSCSPISGHRSVSWYQQTPGQGLQFLFEYFSETQRNKGNFPGRFSGRQFSNSRSEMNVSTLELGDSALYLCASSFGGTGDYGYTFGSGTRLTVV.